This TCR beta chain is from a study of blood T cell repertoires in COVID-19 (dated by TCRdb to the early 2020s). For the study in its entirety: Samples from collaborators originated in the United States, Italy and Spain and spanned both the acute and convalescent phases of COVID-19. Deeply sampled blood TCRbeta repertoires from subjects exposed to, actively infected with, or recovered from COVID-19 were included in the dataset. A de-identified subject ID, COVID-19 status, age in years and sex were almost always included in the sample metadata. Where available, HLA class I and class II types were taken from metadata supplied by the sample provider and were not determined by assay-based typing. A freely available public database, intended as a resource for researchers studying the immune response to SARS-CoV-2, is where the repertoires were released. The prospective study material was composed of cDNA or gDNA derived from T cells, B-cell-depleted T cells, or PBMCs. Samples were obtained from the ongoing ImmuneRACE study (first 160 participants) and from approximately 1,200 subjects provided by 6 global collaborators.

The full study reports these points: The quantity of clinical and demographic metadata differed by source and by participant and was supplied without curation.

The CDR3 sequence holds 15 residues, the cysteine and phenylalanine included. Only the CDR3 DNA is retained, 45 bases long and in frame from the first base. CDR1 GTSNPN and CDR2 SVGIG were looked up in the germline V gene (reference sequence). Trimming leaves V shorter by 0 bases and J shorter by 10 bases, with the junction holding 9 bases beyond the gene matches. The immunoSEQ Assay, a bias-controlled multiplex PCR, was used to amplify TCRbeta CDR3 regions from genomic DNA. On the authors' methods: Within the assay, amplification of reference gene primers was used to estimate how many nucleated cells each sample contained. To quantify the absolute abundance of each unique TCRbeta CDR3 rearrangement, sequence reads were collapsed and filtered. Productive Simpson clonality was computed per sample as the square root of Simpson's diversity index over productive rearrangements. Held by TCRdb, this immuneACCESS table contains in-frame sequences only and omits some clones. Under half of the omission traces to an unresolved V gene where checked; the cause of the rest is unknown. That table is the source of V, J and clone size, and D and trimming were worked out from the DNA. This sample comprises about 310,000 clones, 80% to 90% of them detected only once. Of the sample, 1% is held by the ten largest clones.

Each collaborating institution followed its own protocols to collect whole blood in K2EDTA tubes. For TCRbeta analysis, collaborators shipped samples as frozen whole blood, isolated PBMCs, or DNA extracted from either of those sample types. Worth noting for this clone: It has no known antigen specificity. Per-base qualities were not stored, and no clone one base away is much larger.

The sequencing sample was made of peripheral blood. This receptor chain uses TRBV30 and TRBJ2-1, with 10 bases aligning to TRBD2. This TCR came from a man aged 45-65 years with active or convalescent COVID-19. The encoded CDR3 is CAWSVQLAGDGEQFF. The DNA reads TGTGCCTGGAGTGTACAGCTAGCGGGAGATGGCGAGCAGTTCTTC. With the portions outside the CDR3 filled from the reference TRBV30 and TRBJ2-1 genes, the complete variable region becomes SQTIHQWPATLVQPVGSPLSLECTVEGTSNPNLYWYRQAAGRGLQLLFYSVGIGQISSEVPQNLSASRPQDRQFILSSKKLLLSDSGFYLCAWSVQLAGDGEQFFGPGTRLTVL.